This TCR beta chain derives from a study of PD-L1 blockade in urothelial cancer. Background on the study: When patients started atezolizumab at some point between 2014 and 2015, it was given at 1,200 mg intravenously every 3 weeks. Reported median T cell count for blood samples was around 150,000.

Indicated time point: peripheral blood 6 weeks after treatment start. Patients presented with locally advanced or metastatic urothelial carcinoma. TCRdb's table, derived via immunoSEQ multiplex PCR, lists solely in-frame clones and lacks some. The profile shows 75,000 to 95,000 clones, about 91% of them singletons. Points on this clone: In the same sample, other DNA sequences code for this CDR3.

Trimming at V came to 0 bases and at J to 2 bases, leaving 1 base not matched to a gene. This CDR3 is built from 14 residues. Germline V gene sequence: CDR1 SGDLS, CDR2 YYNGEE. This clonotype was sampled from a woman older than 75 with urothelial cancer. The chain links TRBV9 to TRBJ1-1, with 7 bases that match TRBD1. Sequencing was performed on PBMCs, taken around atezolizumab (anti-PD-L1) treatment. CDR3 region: CASSVGQGNTEAFF. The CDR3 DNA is TGTGCCAGCAGCGTAGGACAGGGCAACACTGAAGCTTTCTTT.